Presented here are 29 T cell receptor beta chains from one specimen sequenced in a study of OX40 agonist ivuxolimab in advanced cancers. Produced via immunoSEQ multiplex PCR; TCRdb's table is partial and in-frame only. Here the sample spans approximately 80,000 clones, over 75% being singletons. Here the sequenced sample was CD4+ or CD8+ T cells sorted from blood, taken in a trial of the OX40 agonist ivuxolimab. These receptors all stem from an adult with an advanced solid tumor such as melanoma, head and neck, liver or kidney cancer.

The CDR3 bases are TGTGCCATCAGTGAATACAGGGAAGAGACCCAGTACTTC. Translated: CAISEYREETQYF. The chain combines TRBV10-3 with TRBJ2-5; tentative D call: TRBD1 (6 bases). From germline, CDR1 is ENHRY and CDR2 SYGVKD. The V gene lost 3 bases and the J gene lost 3 bases, with 8 bases spanning the gap. The CDR3 is 13 amino acids.

This sequence joins TRBV2 and TRBJ1-4; a possible D gene is TRBD1 (5 bases). Germline V CDR1 and CDR2: SNHLY, FYNNEI. The V gene lost 7 bases and the J gene lost 8 bases, with 17 bases spanning the gap. The CDR3 totals 14 residues. CDR3 protein: CASTSQGIGEKLFF. CDR3 nucleotides: TGTGCCAGCACGTCCCAGGGTATTGGAGAAAAACTGTTTTTT.

This chain uses TRBV7-9 with TRBJ2-1, with D uncertain. CDR3 length: 11 amino acids. Looked up from germline, CDR1 is SEHNR and CDR2 is FQNEAQ (reference sequence). Trimming took off 3 bases at V and 13 bases at J, with 10 bases between the two ends. CDR3 nucleotide sequence: TGTGCCAGCAGCTTTGGTTTCGACCAGTTCTTC. Amino acid sequence: CASSFGFDQFF.

The CDR3 DNA follows: TGTGCCAGCAGCTTAGGGGGGGCTGCAGATACGCAGTATTTT. It yields the protein CASSLGGAADTQYF. The chain combines TRBV7-9 with TRBJ2-3; D is perhaps TRBD1 or TRBD2 (6 bases each). Germline V gives CDR1 SEHNR, CDR2 FQNEAQ (reference sequence). This CDR3 is built from 14 residues. V was pared by 1 base and J by 4 bases, with 9 bases between.

This chain uses TRBV19 with TRBJ2-1, with a weak D call TRBD1 (6 bases). Trimming stripped 1 base from V and 3 bases from J, with 13 bases between. Germline CDR1 is LNHDA and CDR2 is SQIVND (reference sequence). CDR3 length equals 16 residues. The CDR3 loop is CASSIVGGPNYNEQFF. Written as DNA, the CDR3 is TGTGCCAGTAGTATAGTTGGGGGCCCCAACTACAATGAGCAGTTCTTC. Full variable domain (remainder filled in from reference TRBV19 and TRBJ2-1): DGGITQSPKYLFRKEGQNVTLSCEQNLNHDAMYWYRQDPGQGLRLIYYSQIVNDFQKGDIAEGYSVSREKKESFPLTVTSAQKNPTAFYLCASSIVGGPNYNEQFFGPGTRLTVL.

By sample share, this clone is medium-sized. This chain links TRBV14 with TRBJ1-2, with 8 bases that match TRBD1. V gave up 6 bases and J gave up 4 bases; unmatched junction bases: 4. The CDR3 is 13 residues long. The germline CDR1 and CDR2 sequences are SGHDN and FVKESK. CDR3 DNA: TGTGCCAGCAGTGACAGGGGTAGCTATGGCTACACCTTC. The encoded protein is CASSDRGSYGYTF. Drawing the rest from reference TRBV14 and TRBJ1-2, the complete variable domain is EAGVTQFPSHSVIEKGQTVTLRCDPISGHDNLYWYRRVMGKEIKFLLHFVKESKQDESGMPNNRFLAERTGGTYSTLKVQPAELEDSGVYFCASSDRGSYGYTFGSGTRLTVV.

V is TRBV7-2 and J is TRBJ2-3; 9 nucleotides line up with TRBD2. CDR1 SGHTA and CDR2 FQGNSA come from the germline V gene. V lost 0 bases, J lost 3 bases, and 4 bases stayed unmatched. This CDR3 has 16 amino acids. The CDR3 loop is CASSLAGREGTDTQYF. CDR3 nucleotides: TGTGCCAGCAGCTTAGCTGGGCGGGAGGGAACAGATACGCAGTATTTT. Supplemented by reference TRBV7-2 and TRBJ2-3, the full variable domain reads GAGVSQSPSNKVTEKGKDVELRCDPISGHTALYWYRQSLGQGLEFLIYFQGNSAPDKSGLPSDRFSAERTGGSVSTLTIQRTQQEDSAVYLCASSLAGREGTDTQYFGPGTRLTVL.

The chain employs TRBV5-1 and TRBJ1-4; D is undetermined. This CDR3 comprises 15 residues. Germline CDR1 and CDR2: SGHRS and YFSETQ. V was trimmed by 3 bases and J by 5 bases, leaving 14 bases between them. The chain's CDR3 is CASSSTGNRNEKLFF. In DNA, the CDR3 is TGCGCCAGCAGCTCGACCGGGAACCGAAATGAAAAACTGTTTTTT.

The chain links TRBV28 to TRBJ2-5; D remains unclear. Germline values: CDR1 MDHEN, CDR2 SYDVKM. The length of the CDR3 is 10 residues. V gave up 6 bases and J gave up 5 bases, with 4 bases separating them. In nucleotides, the CDR3 is TGTGCCAGCAGAGGCGAGACCCAGTACTTC. Translation: CASRGETQYF. The variable domain in full, with the rest retrieved from reference TRBV28 and TRBJ2-5, is DVKVTQSSRYLVKRTGEKVFLECVQDMDHENMFWYRQDPGLGLRLIYFSYDVKMKEKGDIPEGYSVSREKKERFSLILESASTNQTSMYLCASRGETQYFGPGTRLLVL.

V is TRBV2 and J is TRBJ2-7, with D tentatively TRBD1 (5 bases). The V end was cut by 4 bases, the J end by 2 bases, with 9 bases between. Germline CDR1 reads SNHLY; CDR2 reads FYNNEI. The CDR3 is made up of 13 amino acids. The CDR3 loop reads CASSVRVPYEQYF. For the CDR3, the DNA is TGTGCCAGCAGTGTCAGGGTACCCTACGAGCAGTACTTC.

The chain carries TRBV28 and TRBJ2-1; 7 positions agree with TRBD1. Looked up from germline, CDR1 is MDHEN and CDR2 is SYDVKM. This CDR3 region has 14 residues. J gave up 5 bases and V 7 bases, and 8 bases lay outside the gene matches. DNA for the CDR3: TGTGCCAGCACTCCCGAGACAGGGAACAATGAGCAGTTCTTC. Translated, it gives CASTPETGNNEQFF. Supplemented by reference TRBV28 and TRBJ2-1, the full variable domain reads DVKVTQSSRYLVKRTGEKVFLECVQDMDHENMFWYRQDPGLGLRLIYFSYDVKMKEKGDIPEGYSVSREKKERFSLILESASTNQTSMYLCASTPETGNNEQFFGPGTRLTVL.

The rearrangement joins TRBV19 to TRBJ2-7, with 9 bases matching TRBD2. Germline CDR1 reads LNHDA; CDR2 reads SQIVND (reference sequence). The CDR3 is 16 amino acids. Trimming cost V 4 bases and J 2 bases; bases outside gene matches: 9. CDR3 amino acids: CASSTQSGGLTYEQYF. The CDR3 bases are TGTGCCAGTAGTACCCAAAGCGGGGGGCTGACCTACGAGCAGTACTTC.

This sequence joins TRBV19 and TRBJ1-5; 7 bases agree with TRBD1. Germline V gene sequence: CDR1 LNHDA, CDR2 SQIVND (reference sequence). CDR3 length: 16 amino acids. V dropped 4 bases and J dropped 4; count of bases not matched to a gene: 10. In DNA form, the CDR3 reads TGTGCCAGTAGTACGACAGGGTTTTGGGGGAATCAGCCCCAGCATTTT. This translates into CASSTTGFWGNQPQHF.

The chain carries TRBV2 and TRBJ1-5; 8 bases fit TRBD1. The CDR3 has 15 residues. Looked up from germline, CDR1 is SNHLY and CDR2 is FYNNEI. V shed 2 bases and J 5 bases; nucleotides not matched to a gene: 5. CDR3 loop: CASSEYRTGYQPQHF. As DNA, the CDR3 is TGTGCCAGCAGTGAATACAGGACAGGGTATCAGCCCCAGCATTTT.

The chain employs TRBV7-6 and TRBJ2-7, with D perhaps matching TRBD2 (5 bases). The V end was cut by 6 bases, the J end by 6 bases, with 12 bases between. CDR1 SGHVS and CDR2 FNYEAQ come from the germline V gene. CDR3 length: 12 residues. CDR3 sequence: CASSFSGSEQYF. The CDR3 bases are TGTGCCAGCAGTTTCAGCGGTTCCGAGCAGTACTTC.

The chain employs TRBV7-2 and TRBJ2-7; the D gene is possibly TRBD2 (7 bases). CDR1 SGHTA and CDR2 FQGNSA come from the germline V gene. Trimming took 4 bases from V and 0 from J, leaving 19 bases between them. This CDR3 region has 17 residues. This CDR3 is CASSWKTGGRSSYEQYF. The CDR3 coding sequence is TGTGCCAGCAGCTGGAAAACGGGGGGCAGGAGCTCCTACGAGCAGTACTTC.

This sequence joins TRBV5-1 and TRBJ2-7; D perhaps matches TRBD2 (7 bases). Germline V gene data show CDR1 as SGHRS and CDR2 as YFSETQ. V was pared by 7 bases and J by 6 bases, with 20 bases between. The CDR3 spans 14 residues. CDR3 sequence reads: CASFDGGPLSEQYF. CDR3 DNA sequence: TGCGCCAGCTTTGACGGGGGGCCCCTTTCCGAGCAGTACTTC. Complete variable domain (other parts from reference TRBV5-1 and TRBJ2-7): KAGVTQTPRYLIKTRGQQVTLSCSPISGHRSVSWYQQTPGQGLQFLFEYFSETQRNKGNFPGRFSGRQFSNSRSEMNVSTLELGDSALYLCASFDGGPLSEQYFGPGTRLTVT.

J is TRBJ2-3 and V is TRBV5-6, with 12 bases that match TRBD2. This CDR3 has 15 residues. Germline CDR1 SGHDT, CDR2 YYEEEE. V trimming: 3 bases; J trimming: 5 bases; junction bases outside the gene matches: 4. The CDR3 region has the DNA TGTGCCAGCAGCTCCCCGGGACTAGCGGGAGATACGCAGTATTTT. Encoded protein: CASSSPGLAGDTQYF.

The V and J genes are TRBV18 and TRBJ2-1; no clear D gene. This CDR3 region has 13 residues. Germline V gene data show CDR1 as KGHSH and CDR2 as LQKENI. The V end lost 5 bases, the J end lost 8 bases, and 13 bases lay between the germline ends. The CDR3 reads CASSGGSGDEQFF. The CDR3 nucleotides read TGTGCCAGCTCAGGTGGGTCGGGCGATGAGCAGTTCTTC.

The rearrangement links TRBV2 to TRBJ2-1, with a possible D match to TRBD1 (5 bases). The CDR3 is 11 amino acids. The V gene lost 8 bases and the J gene lost 4 bases, with 6 bases spanning the gap. In germline, CDR1 is SNHLY, CDR2 FYNNEI. As DNA, the CDR3 is TGTGCCAGCGGGGCTTACAATGAGCAGTTCTTC. Protein sequence: CASGAYNEQFF.

As DNA, the CDR3 is TGTGCCAGTAGTATGACTAGCTCCGAGCAGTACTTC. It is translated as CASSMTSSEQYF. V is TRBV19 and J is TRBJ2-7; TRBD2 agrees at 7 bases. The V gene end was trimmed by 3 bases and the J gene end by 6 bases; junction bases not matched to a gene: 2. The CDR3 has 12 residues. Per the germline V gene, CDR1 is LNHDA and CDR2 is SQIVND (reference sequence).

The genes are TRBV6-5 and TRBJ2-7; 9 positions agree with TRBD1. The CDR3 totals 13 residues. Germline assignment: CDR1 MNHEY and CDR2 SVGAGI. The V and J ends lost 5 bases and 2 bases, in that order; junction bases with no gene match: 1. CDR3 DNA sequence: TGTGCCAGCAGTAGGGACAGGGCCTACGAGCAGTACTTC. It yields the protein CASSRDRAYEQYF.

The genes are TRBV7-9 and TRBJ1-4, with TRBD1 identical over 7 bases. Trimming removed 5 bases from V and 2 bases from J; junction bases left unmatched: 2. CDR3 length: 14 amino acids. In germline, CDR1 is SEHNR, CDR2 FQNEAQ (reference sequence). This CDR3 reads CASSPQGTNEKLFF. In DNA, the CDR3 is TGTGCCAGCAGCCCACAGGGGACTAATGAAAAACTGTTTTTT.

The rearrangement uses TRBV5-4 and TRBJ2-5; 7 nucleotides agree with TRBD2. The V gene end was trimmed by 2 bases and the J gene end by 3 bases; junction bases not matched to a gene: 7. The germline V gene has CDR1 SGHNT and CDR2 YYREEE (reference sequence). CDR3 size: 15 residues. CDR3 region: CASSFGLAVKETQYF. For the CDR3, the DNA is TGTGCCAGCAGCTTTGGGCTAGCGGTAAAAGAGACCCAGTACTTC.

This clone was observed a few times. The chain joins TRBV2 to TRBJ1-2; possibly TRBD1 for D (5 bases). The germline V and J ends were trimmed by 6 bases and 8 bases, with 22 bases remaining between them. The CDR3 extends over 15 amino acids. Germline CDR1 is SNHLY and CDR2 is FYNNEI. The CDR3 region is CASRQVIGVSSGYTF. The CDR3 bases are TGTGCCAGCAGGCAGGTTATAGGGGTTAGTTCGGGCTACACCTTC.

The chain couples TRBV27 to TRBJ2-1; D is perhaps TRBD2 (6 bases). Germline CDR1 reads MNHEY; CDR2 reads SMNVEV (reference sequence). The CDR3 totals 15 residues. Trimming took off 2 bases at V and 5 bases at J, with 13 bases between the two ends. The CDR3 loop is CASSLMRRGNNEQFF. The CDR3 DNA reads TGTGCCAGCAGTTTAATGCGGCGGGGTAACAATGAGCAGTTCTTC.

In this sample, this clone turned up once. The sample has other DNA sequences that encode this CDR3 too. The chain links TRBV5-1 to TRBJ2-3, with D possibly matching TRBD1 (6 bases). V was pared by 4 bases and J by 0 bases, with 9 bases between. This CDR3 is 14 amino acids long. Germline assignment: CDR1 SGHRS and CDR2 YFSETQ. CDR3 sequence reads: CASSLQGSTDTQYF. The CDR3 region has the DNA TGCGCCAGCAGCCTCCAGGGGAGCACAGATACGCAGTATTTT.

The chain recombines TRBV11-3 with TRBJ2-1; no reliable D call. The CDR3 totals 17 residues. Germline V gene data show CDR1 as SGHNT and CDR2 as YENEEA. Trimming shortened V by 0 bases and J by 3 bases, and 15 bases separated the two germline ends. CDR3: CASSLDRAYANYNEQFF. CDR3 DNA: TGTGCCAGCAGCTTAGATAGAGCATACGCTAACTACAATGAGCAGTTCTTC.

The rearrangement uses TRBV18 and TRBJ1-5; a weak D match, TRBD1 (5 bases). Germline-derived CDR1 and CDR2 are KGHSH and LQKENI. This CDR3 has 15 amino acids. V was shortened by 0 bases and J by 5 bases, with 11 bases between the two germline ends. The CDR3 spells CASSPPGRNYQPQHF. In nucleotides, the CDR3 is TGTGCCAGCTCACCACCGGGACGGAATTATCAGCCCCAGCATTTT.